This TCR beta chain is drawn from a study of cytomegalovirus exposure and HLA in healthy donors. Primers: 60 Vbeta forward and 13 Jbeta reverse. The assay was immunoSEQ multiplex PCR, and TCRdb's table has in-frame clones only and misses some. This table has about 170,000 clones, 72% appearing once. CDR3 length: 16 amino acids. Unmatched junction bases numbered 8, after V lost 2 bases and J lost 2 bases. Germline V CDR1 and CDR2: MGHRA, YSYEKL. Sequencing used PBMCs. The sequence came from a human donor in good health. The V gene is TRBV4-1, the J gene TRBJ2-7; 8 bases align to TRBD2. CDR3 bases: TGCGCCAGCAGCCAATTGCTAGCGGGCGGCCCCTACGAGCAGTACTTC. Its protein is CASSQLLAGGPYEQYF.